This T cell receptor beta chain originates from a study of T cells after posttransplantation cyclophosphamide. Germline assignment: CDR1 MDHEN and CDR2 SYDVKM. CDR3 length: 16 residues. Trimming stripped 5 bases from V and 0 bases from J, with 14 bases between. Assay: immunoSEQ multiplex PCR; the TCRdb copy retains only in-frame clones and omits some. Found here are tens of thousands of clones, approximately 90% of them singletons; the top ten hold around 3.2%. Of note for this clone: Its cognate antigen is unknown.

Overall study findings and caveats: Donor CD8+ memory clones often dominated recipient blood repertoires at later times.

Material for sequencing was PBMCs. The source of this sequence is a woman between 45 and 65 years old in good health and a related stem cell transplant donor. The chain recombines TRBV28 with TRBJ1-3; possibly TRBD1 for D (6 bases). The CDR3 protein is CASSTDSVVSGNTIYF. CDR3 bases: TGTGCCAGCAGTACGGACAGCGTTGTCTCTGGAAACACCATATATTTT.